This T cell receptor beta chain derives from a study of identical twins. TCRdb reprocessed the 5' RACE reads with MiXCR, giving one entry per CDR3 protein. The table includes hundreds of distinct CDR3 sequences, roughly four fifths detected once. V shed 10 bases and J shed 6 bases, with 9 bases lying between them. The CDR3 has 10 amino acids. Germline lookup yields CDR1 ENHRY and CDR2 SYGVKD. Sequenced material: memory (CD45RO+) T cells sorted from blood. The TCR was taken from a woman in her late teens or twenties in good health. This table probably holds off-target reads from a library built for another chain. The chain recombines TRBV10-3 with TRBJ1-2; D is perhaps TRBD1 (6 bases). The CDR3 DNA follows: TGTGCCACAAGGGGGGATGGCTACACCTTC. It encodes CATRGDGYTF.